These T cell receptor beta chains were read from a single sample in a study of T cell responses to AZD1222 COVID-19 vaccine. The protocol was immunoSEQ multiplex PCR, while the TCRdb copy is restricted to in-frame clones and leaves out a portion. The sample has 150,000 to 200,000 clones; 88% are singletons. The sequencing here drew on peripheral blood, taken 28 days after the second AZD1222 dose. These receptors all come from an adult who received the AZD1222 COVID-19 vaccine. CDR3s include the opening cysteine and the closing phenylalanine or tryptophan. Fields, in order: clone size, D gene, V gene, J gene, CDR3 protein, CDR3 DNA. A D gene is named only where the DNA matches it firmly. For some rows the clone size is stated as once, few or many, or as a class when expanded; others skip it.

NA	NA	TRBV28	TRBJ1-5	CASSEEQGGDNQPQHF	TGTGCCAGCAGTGAAGAACAGGGTGGTGACAATCAGCCCCAGCATTTT
NA	NA	TRBV9	TRBJ2-5	CASSVDGHSQETQYF	TGTGCCAGCAGCGTAGACGGACATTCCCAAGAGACCCAGTACTTC
NA	TRBD1	TRBV28	TRBJ2-5	CASRTGFSETQYF	TGTGCCAGCAGGACAGGGTTCAGTGAGACCCAGTACTTC
NA	NA	TRBV12-5	TRBJ2-7	CASGPRTDYYEQYF	TGTGCTAGTGGTCCCAGGACGGACTACTACGAGCAGTACTTC
NA	TRBD1	TRBV7-3	TRBJ2-6	CASSRQGNSGANVLTF	TGTGCCAGCAGCAGACAGGGTAACTCTGGGGCCAACGTCCTGACTTTC
NA	TRBD2	TRBV6-5	TRBJ2-7	CASSYSLAVRNGEQYF	TGTGCCAGCAGTTACTCGCTAGCGGTCAGGAACGGCGAGCAGTACTTC
NA	NA	TRBV6-2/TRBV6-3	TRBJ2-7	CASSYNRAYEQYF	TGTGCCAGCAGTTACAACAGGGCCTACGAGCAGTACTTC
NA	NA	TRBV3-1/TRBV3-2	TRBJ2-3	CASSHLGDTQYF	TGTGCCAGCAGCCACCTGGGGGATACGCAGTATTTT
NA	NA	TRBV6-1	TRBJ1-5	CASSDTPHHQPQHF	TGTGCCAGCAGTGATACCCCCCATCATCAGCCCCAGCATTTT
NA	NA	TRBV7-9	TRBJ1-1	CASSPTFQNTEAFF	TGTGCCAGCAGCCCCACCTTTCAAAACACTGAAGCTTTCTTT
once	TRBD2	TRBV6-5	TRBJ2-5	CASNKRGRGETQYF	TGTGCCAGCAATAAGCGGGGGAGGGGAGAGACCCAGTACTTC
NA	NA	TRBV7-8	TRBJ2-1	CASSLAPPWGQGNEQFF	TGTGCCAGCAGCTTAGCGCCCCCCTGGGGGCAGGGCAATGAGCAGTTCTTC
NA	NA	TRBV19	TRBJ2-7	CASSPGQNYEQYF	TGTGCCAGTAGTCCGGGACAAAACTACGAGCAGTACTTC
NA	TRBD2	TRBV7-9	TRBJ2-1	CASSLPGGVNEQFF	TGTGCCAGCAGCCTCCCGGGGGGGGTCAATGAGCAGTTCTTC
NA	TRBD2	TRBV11-3	TRBJ2-5	CASSLEPAGGQETQYF	TGTGCCAGCAGCTTAGAACCAGCGGGAGGCCAAGAGACCCAGTACTTC
once	NA	TRBV10-3	TRBJ1-6	CAISESRTDNSPLHF	TGTGCCATCAGTGAGTCCAGGACAGATAATTCACCCCTCCACTTT
NA	NA	TRBV5-1	TRBJ1-2	CASSEAQINYGYTF	TGCGCCAGCAGCGAGGCACAGATCAACTATGGCTACACCTTC
few	NA	TRBV7-2	TRBJ1-5	CASSSRQGAGQPQHF	TGTGCCAGCAGCTCACGGCAGGGTGCCGGTCAGCCCCAGCATTTT
NA	NA	TRBV15	TRBJ1-5	CATRGGNQPQHF	TGTGCCACCAGAGGTGGCAATCAGCCCCAGCATTTT
NA	NA	TRBV7-6	TRBJ2-3	CASSPLTHTQYF	TGTGCCAGCAGCCCCCTCACCCATACGCAGTATTTT
NA	NA	TRBV10-3	TRBJ2-3	CAMAARETDTQYF	TGTGCCATGGCGGCGAGAGAGACAGATACGCAGTATTTT
once	NA	TRBV5-4	TRBJ1-3	CASSNSRTRSGNTIYF	TGTGCCAGCAGTAATTCAAGGACCCGCTCTGGAAACACCATATATTTT
NA	TRBD1	TRBV7-6	TRBJ2-2	CASSFPGTGNGELFF	TGTGCCAGCAGCTTCCCCGGGACAGGGAACGGGGAGCTGTTTTTT
NA	TRBD1	TRBV6-5	TRBJ1-1	CASLPTGVRTEAFF	TGTGCCAGCCTACCGACAGGGGTGAGGACTGAAGCTTTCTTT
NA	TRBD1	TRBV6-4	TRBJ1-4	CASSEEQGSEKLFF	TGTGCCAGCAGTGAGGAACAGGGGAGTGAAAAACTGTTTTTT
NA	NA	TRBV5-8	TRBJ2-4	CASSLRRSWGTKNIQYF	TGTGCCAGCAGCTTGCGGCGGAGTTGGGGAACCAAAAACATTCAGTACTTC
NA	TRBD1	TRBV13	TRBJ2-3	CASSLGPGGLADTQYF	TGTGCCAGCAGCTTAGGCCCAGGGGGTTTGGCAGATACGCAGTATTTT
NA	NA	TRBV20-1	TRBJ2-3	CSASLVSTDTQYF	TGCAGTGCTAGTTTAGTGAGCACAGATACGCAGTATTTT
NA	TRBD1	TRBV7-9	TRBJ1-4	CASSLDGQGYEKLFF	TGTGCCAGCAGCTTAGATGGACAGGGGTATGAAAAACTGTTTTTT